The present TCR beta chain was sequenced within a study of human T cells and chemical hapten exposure. TCRdb passed the RACE reads through MiXCR, listing each CDR3 protein once. The sample includes 65,000 to 95,000 distinct CDR3 sequences, about 8.6% seen only once; the top ten take 1.7%. Described time point: healthy volunteer bleed at 6 weeks. Researchers extracted total RNA from unfractionated whole blood. V gave up 5 bases and J gave up 0 bases; unmatched junction bases: 2. Germline assignment: CDR1 DFQATT and CDR2 SNEGSKA (reference sequence). This CDR3 is built from 14 residues. Ten or more counts support this clonotype.

The TCR was taken from a female donor in good health. Some clones in this sample may be carry-over from other donors' samples. V is TRBV20-1 and J is TRBJ2-3; TRBD2 agrees at 10 bases. The sample taken for sequencing was whole blood. CDR3 bases: TGCAGTGCTGCTAGCGGGGGAAGCACAGATACGCAGTATTTT. The encoded protein is CSAASGGSTDTQYF.